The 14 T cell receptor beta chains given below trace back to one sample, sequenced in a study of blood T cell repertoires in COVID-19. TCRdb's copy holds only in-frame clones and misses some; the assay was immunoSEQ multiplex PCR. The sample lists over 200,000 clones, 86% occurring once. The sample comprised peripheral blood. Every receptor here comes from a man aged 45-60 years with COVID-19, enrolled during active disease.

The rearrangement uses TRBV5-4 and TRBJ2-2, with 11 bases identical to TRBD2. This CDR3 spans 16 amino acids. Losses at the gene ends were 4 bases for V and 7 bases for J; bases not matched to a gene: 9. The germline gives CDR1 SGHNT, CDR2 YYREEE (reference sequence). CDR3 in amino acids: CASSKLAGESGGELFF. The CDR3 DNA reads TGTGCCAGCAGCAAACTAGCGGGAGAATCGGGCGGGGAGCTGTTTTTT.

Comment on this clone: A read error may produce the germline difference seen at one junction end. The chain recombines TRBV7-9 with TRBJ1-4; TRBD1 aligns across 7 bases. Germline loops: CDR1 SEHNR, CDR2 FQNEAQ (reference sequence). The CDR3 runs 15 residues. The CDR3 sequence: CASSVAGGSGEKLFF. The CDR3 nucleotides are TGTGCCAGCAGCGTAGCAGGGGGTAGTGGTGAAAAACTGTTTTTT.

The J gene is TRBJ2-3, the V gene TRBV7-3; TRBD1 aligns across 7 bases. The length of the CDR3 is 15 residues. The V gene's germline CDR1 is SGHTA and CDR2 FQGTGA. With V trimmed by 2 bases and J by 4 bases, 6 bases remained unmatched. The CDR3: CASSLGGQGADTQYF. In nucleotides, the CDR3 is TGTGCCAGCAGCTTAGGCGGGCAGGGGGCAGATACGCAGTATTTT. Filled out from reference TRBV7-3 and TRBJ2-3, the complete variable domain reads GAGVSQTPSNKVTEKGKYVELRCDPISGHTALYWYRQSLGQGPEFLIYFQGTGAADDSGLPNDRFFAVRPEGSVSTLKIQRTERGDSAVYLCASSLGGQGADTQYFGPGTRLTVL.

CDR3 protein: CASSFPSGNNEQFF. CDR3 sequence (DNA): TGTGCCAGTAGTTTCCCTAGCGGTAACAATGAGCAGTTCTTC. V is TRBV19 and J is TRBJ2-1; 7 bases agree with TRBD2. CDR3 length: 14 residues. The J segment lost 5 bases and the V segment lost 5 bases, leaving 6 bases of the junction unmatched. The germline CDR1 and CDR2 sequences are LNHDA and SQIVND (reference sequence).

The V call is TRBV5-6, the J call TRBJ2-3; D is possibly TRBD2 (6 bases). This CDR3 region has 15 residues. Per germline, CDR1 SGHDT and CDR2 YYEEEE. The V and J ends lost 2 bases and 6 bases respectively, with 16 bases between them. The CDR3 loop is CASSFGRMEGDTQYF. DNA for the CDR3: TGTGCCAGCAGCTTCGGACGGATGGAGGGGGATACGCAGTATTTT.

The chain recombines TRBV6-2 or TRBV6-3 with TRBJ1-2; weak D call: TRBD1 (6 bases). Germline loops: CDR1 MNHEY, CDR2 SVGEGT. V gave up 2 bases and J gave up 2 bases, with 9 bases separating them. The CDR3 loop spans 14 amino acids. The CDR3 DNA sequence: TGTGCCAGCAGTTACGCACAGGGAAACTATGGCTACACCTTC. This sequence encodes CASSYAQGNYGYTF.

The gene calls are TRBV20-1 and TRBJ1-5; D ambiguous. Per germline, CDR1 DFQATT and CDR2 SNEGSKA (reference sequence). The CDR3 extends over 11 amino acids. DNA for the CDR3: TGCTCGGCCGGGAGCAATCAGCCCCAGCATTTT. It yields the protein CSAGSNQPQHF.

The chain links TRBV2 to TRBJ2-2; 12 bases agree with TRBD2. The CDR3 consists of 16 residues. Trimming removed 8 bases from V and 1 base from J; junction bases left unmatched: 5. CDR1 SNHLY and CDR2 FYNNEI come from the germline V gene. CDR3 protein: CASLSGLAGNTGELFF. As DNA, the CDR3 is TGTGCCAGCCTTTCGGGACTAGCGGGGAACACCGGGGAGCTGTTTTTT.

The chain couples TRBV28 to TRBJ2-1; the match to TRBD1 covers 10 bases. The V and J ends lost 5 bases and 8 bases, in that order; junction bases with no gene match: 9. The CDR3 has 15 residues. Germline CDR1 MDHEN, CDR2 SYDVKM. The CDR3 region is CASSIPGQGNHEQFF. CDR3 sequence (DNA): TGTGCCAGCAGTATACCGGGACAGGGGAACCATGAGCAGTTCTTC.

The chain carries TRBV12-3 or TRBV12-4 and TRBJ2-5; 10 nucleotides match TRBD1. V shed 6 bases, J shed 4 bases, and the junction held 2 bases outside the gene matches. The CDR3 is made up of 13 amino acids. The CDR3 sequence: CASRRTGGETQYF. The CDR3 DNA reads TGTGCCAGCAGGCGGACAGGGGGAGAGACCCAGTACTTC.

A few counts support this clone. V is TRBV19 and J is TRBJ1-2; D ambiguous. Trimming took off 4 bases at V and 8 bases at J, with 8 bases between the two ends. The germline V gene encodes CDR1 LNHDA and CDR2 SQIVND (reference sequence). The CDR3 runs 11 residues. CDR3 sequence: CASSTPGGYTF. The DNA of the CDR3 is TGTGCCAGTAGTACTCCGGGGGGCTACACCTTC.

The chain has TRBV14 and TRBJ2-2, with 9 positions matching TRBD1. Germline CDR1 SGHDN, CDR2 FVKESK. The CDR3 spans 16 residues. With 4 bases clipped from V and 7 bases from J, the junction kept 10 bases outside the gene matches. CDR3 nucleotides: TGTGCCAGCAGCCGAGCCGGGACAGGGCGCGTCGGGGAGCTGTTTTTT. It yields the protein CASSRAGTGRVGELFF.

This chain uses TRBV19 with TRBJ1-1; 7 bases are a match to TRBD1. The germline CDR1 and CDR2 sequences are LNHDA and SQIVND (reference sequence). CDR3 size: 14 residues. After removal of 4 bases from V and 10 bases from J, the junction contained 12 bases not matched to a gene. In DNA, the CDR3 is TGTGCCAGTAGTACAGGGACAGCCGCCCCCGGAGCTTTCTTT. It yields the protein CASSTGTAAPGAFF.

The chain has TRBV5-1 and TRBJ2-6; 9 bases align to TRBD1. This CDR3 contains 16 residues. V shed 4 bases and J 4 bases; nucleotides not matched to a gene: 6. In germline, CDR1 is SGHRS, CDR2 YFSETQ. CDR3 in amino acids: CASSRAGTGGANVLTF. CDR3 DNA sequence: TGCGCCAGCAGCCGCGCCGGGACAGGGGGGGCCAACGTCCTGACTTTC. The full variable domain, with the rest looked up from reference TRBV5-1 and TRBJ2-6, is KAGVTQTPRYLIKTRGQQVTLSCSPISGHRSVSWYQQTPGQGLQFLFEYFSETQRNKGNFPGRFSGRQFSNSRSEMNVSTLELGDSALYLCASSRAGTGGANVLTFGAGSRLTVL.